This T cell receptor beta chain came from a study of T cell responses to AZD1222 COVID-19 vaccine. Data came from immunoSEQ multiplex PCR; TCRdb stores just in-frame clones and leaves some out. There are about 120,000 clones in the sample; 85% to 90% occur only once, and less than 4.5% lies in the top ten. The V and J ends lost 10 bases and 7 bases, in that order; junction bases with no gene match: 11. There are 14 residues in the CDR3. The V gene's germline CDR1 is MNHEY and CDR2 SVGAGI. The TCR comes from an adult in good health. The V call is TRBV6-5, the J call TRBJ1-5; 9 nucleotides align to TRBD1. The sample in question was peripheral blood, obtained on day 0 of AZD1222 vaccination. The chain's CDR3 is CATSRTGEAQPQHF. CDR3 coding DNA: TGTGCCACTTCCCGGACAGGGGAGGCCCAGCCCCAGCATTTT.